This record concerns one T cell receptor (beta chain) sequence. At the DNA level, this CDR3 is encoded by other sequences in the same sample as well. The table came from immunoSEQ multiplex PCR; TCRdb's copy has only in-frame clones and leaves some out. The table has 130,000 or so clones, just under 95% seen once. These data are taken from a study of control samples from healthy donors and cancer patients. Trimming pared 0 bases from V and 2 bases from J, leaving 5 bases between. The CDR3 is made up of 13 amino acids. The germline V gene has CDR1 SGHNT and CDR2 YYREEE (reference sequence). This TCR was recovered from a man aged 55 to 70 with colorectal cancer. J is TRBJ2-5 and V is TRBV5-4; maybe TRBD1 (5 bases). The sample consisted of PBMCs. CDR3 sequence: CASSLDRQETQYF. Written as DNA, the CDR3 is TGTGCCAGCAGCTTGGACAGGCAAGAGACCCAGTACTTC. The entire variable domain, with the rest obtained from reference TRBV5-4 and TRBJ2-5, is as follows: ETGVTQSPTHLIKTRGQQVTLRCSSQSGHNTVSWYQQALGQGPQFIFQYYREEENGRGNFPPRFSGLQFPNYSSELNVNALELDDSALYLCASSLDRQETQYFGPGTRLLVL.